What follows are 21 T cell receptor beta chains derived from one specimen sequenced in a study of STAT5B mutations in CD4+ large granular lymphocyte leukemia. Assay used: immunoSEQ multiplex PCR; TCRdb lists only in-frame clones, some missing. The data show about 38,000 clones, 75% to 85% seen once. Sample: CD4+ T cells from blood buffy coats. The receptors stem from a human donor in good health.

This chain uses TRBV18 with TRBJ1-2; 9 bases map to TRBD1. Germline trimming cut 3 bases from V and 3 bases from J; bases unmatched to any gene: 2. CDR3 length: 14 residues. Per germline, CDR1 KGHSH and CDR2 LQKENI. The CDR3 region is CASSPGQGDYGYTF. The CDR3, as DNA: TGTGCCAGCTCACCGGGACAGGGTGACTATGGCTACACCTTC.

The V and J genes are TRBV5-1 and TRBJ2-5; 7 positions match TRBD1. The CDR3 is made up of 13 amino acids. Germline V gives CDR1 SGHRS, CDR2 YFSETQ. V dropped 5 bases and J dropped 5; count of bases not matched to a gene: 6. The CDR3 protein is CASRLDRLETQYF. DNA of the CDR3: TGCGCCAGCAGACTGGACAGGTTGGAGACCCAGTACTTC.

The chain combines TRBV6-5 with TRBJ1-1; D gene unclear. Germline-derived CDR1 and CDR2 are MNHEY and SVGAGI. The CDR3 is 15 amino acids. The germline V and J ends were trimmed by 0 bases and 4 bases, with 12 bases remaining between them. CDR3 amino acids: CASSYSALFGTEAFF. The DNA for the CDR3 is TGTGCCAGCAGTTACTCCGCCCTGTTCGGCACTGAAGCTTTCTTT.

The genes are TRBV5-1 and TRBJ1-4; 12 nucleotides line up with TRBD1. CDR3 size: 16 residues. V dropped 5 bases and J dropped 3; count of bases not matched to a gene: 5. CDR1 SGHRS and CDR2 YFSETQ come from the germline V gene. The CDR3 sequence: CASRQGQGAANEKLFF. The CDR3 DNA follows: TGCGCCAGCAGACAGGGACAGGGGGCGGCTAATGAAAAACTGTTTTTT.

The V call is TRBV21-1, the J call TRBJ2-7; TRBD1 reflects the table's D call only, with no check against the DNA. TRBV21-1 is a listed pseudogene. The CDR3 length is 15 residues. The CDR3: CASRKGAAVRGEQYF. Written as DNA, the CDR3 is TGTGCCAGCAGAAAAGGGGCGGCCGTTAGGGGCGAGCAGTACTTC.

V gene TRBV27 combines with J gene TRBJ1-2, with 10 positions matching TRBD1. The CDR3 has 16 residues. Germline values: CDR1 MNHEY, CDR2 SMNVEV (reference sequence). J gave up 8 bases and V 6 bases, and 15 bases lay outside the gene matches. The CDR3 coding sequence is TGTGCCAGCAGAGACATAACGTCCCGGGACAGGGGCGGCTACACCTTC. Translating it yields CASRDITSRDRGGYTF.

The gene calls are TRBV6-1 and TRBJ2-1, with 9 bases fitting TRBD2. V lost 3 bases, J lost 0 bases, and 3 bases stayed unmatched. CDR1 is MNHNS, CDR2 SASEGT, per germline. CDR3 length equals 16 residues. The CDR3 DNA sequence: TGTGCCAGCAGTGAGGGCGGGGGGGCCTCCTACAATGAGCAGTTCTTC. Translating it yields CASSEGGGASYNEQFF.

This chain joins TRBV6-5 and TRBJ2-7, with 8 bases matching TRBD1. CDR3 length: 12 residues. Germline lookup yields CDR1 MNHEY and CDR2 SVGAGI. Losses at the gene ends were 4 bases for V and 7 bases for J; bases not matched to a gene: 3. In DNA, the CDR3 is TGTGCCAGCAGTTCACAGGGGGGAGAGCAGTACTTC. Translating it yields CASSSQGGEQYF.

The CDR3 nucleotides are TGCGCCAGCAGCTTGGAAGGGGGCGTCAATCAGCCCCAGCATTTT. It encodes CASSLEGGVNQPQHF. The chain recombines TRBV5-1 with TRBJ1-5, with 7 bases that match TRBD1. V lost 0 bases, J lost 3 bases, and 3 bases stayed unmatched. The CDR3 totals 15 residues. Per germline, CDR1 SGHRS and CDR2 YFSETQ.

The CDR3 sequence is CASSIPGLWTEAFF. As DNA, the CDR3 is TGTGCCAGCAGCATCCCGGGGCTTTGGACTGAAGCTTTCTTT. The genes are TRBV5-4 and TRBJ1-1; a possible D gene is TRBD1 (5 bases). This CDR3 is built from 14 residues. V dropped 4 bases and J dropped 5 bases, with 15 bases sitting between them. CDR1 is SGHNT, CDR2 YYREEE, per germline (reference sequence).

V and J are TRBV19 and TRBJ2-1; D tentatively reads TRBD1 or TRBD2 (5 bases each). This CDR3 region has 16 residues. Germline loops: CDR1 LNHDA, CDR2 SQIVND (reference sequence). V shed 1 base and J shed 2 bases, with 12 bases lying between them. The CDR3 bases are TGTGCCAGTAGTATAGGTGGGGGTTTTCCCTACAATGAGCAGTTCTTC. Amino acids: CASSIGGGFPYNEQFF.

This clone was counted a single time. The chain recombines TRBV5-5 with TRBJ2-1; TRBD1 might be the D (6 bases). Germline V gene data show CDR1 as SGHKS and CDR2 as YYEKEE (reference sequence). V lost 2 bases and J 5 bases, leaving 8 bases between the germline ends. CDR3 length: 13 amino acids. CDR3: CASSFWDNNEQFF. In DNA form, the CDR3 reads TGTGCCAGCAGCTTCTGGGACAACAATGAGCAGTTCTTC.

This chain links TRBV10-3 with TRBJ1-5; possibly TRBD1 for D (6 bases). This CDR3 comprises 16 residues. Germline assignment: CDR1 ENHRY and CDR2 SYGVKD. V lost 2 bases and J 0 bases, leaving 11 bases between the germline ends. The CDR3 coding sequence is TGTGCCATCAGTGAGCCCAGGGGCAGTAGCAATCAGCCCCAGCATTTT. Amino acid sequence: CAISEPRGSSNQPQHF.

The chain carries TRBV9 and TRBJ2-7; TRBD1 or TRBD2 may be the D gene (7 bases each). Germline CDR1 is SGDLS and CDR2 is YYNGEE. CDR3 length: 17 amino acids. The germline V and J ends were trimmed by 4 bases and 7 bases, with 27 bases remaining between them. CDR3 region: CASSPGGGAGSTGEQYF. The DNA of the CDR3 is TGTGCCAGCAGCCCAGGGGGAGGGGCAGGGTCAACGGGGGAGCAGTACTTC. Variable domain in full (rest from reference TRBV9 and TRBJ2-7): DSGVTQTPKHLITATGQRVTLRCSPRSGDLSVYWYQQSLDQGLQFLIQYYNGEERAKGNILERFSAQQFPDLHSELNLSSLELGDSALYFCASSPGGGAGSTGEQYFGPGTRLTVT.

The chain combines TRBV19 with TRBJ2-3, with 10 bases lining up with TRBD2. V lost 6 bases and J lost 6; bases outside the gene matches: 3. Germline CDR1 reads LNHDA; CDR2 reads SQIVND (reference sequence). The CDR3 sequence is 13 residues long. The CDR3 loop reads CASRLAGTDTQYF. The CDR3 DNA reads TGTGCCAGTAGACTAGCGGGAACCGATACGCAGTATTTT.

V and J are TRBV27 and TRBJ1-1; tentatively, D is TRBD1 (5 bases). Germline V gene sequence: CDR1 MNHEY, CDR2 SMNVEV (reference sequence). The CDR3 contains 12 residues. V was trimmed by 6 bases and J by 11 bases, leaving 16 bases between them. The DNA of the CDR3 is TGTGCCAGCAGGGGGGAGGGCTCGAGGGCTTTCTTT. Its protein product is CASRGEGSRAFF.

The chain is built from TRBV10-2 and TRBJ2-1; no clear D. Trimming cost V 1 base and J 1 base, with 5 bases left between them. The CDR3 totals 14 residues. Per germline, CDR1 WSHSY and CDR2 SAAADI. CDR3 protein: CASSEFPSYNEQFF. Here the CDR3 DNA reads TGCGCCAGCAGTGAGTTCCCTTCCTACAATGAGCAGTTCTTC.

The chain joins TRBV5-1 to TRBJ1-1; 7 bases agree with TRBD1. Unmatched junction bases numbered 6, after V lost 0 bases and J lost 4 bases. The CDR3 covers 15 residues. Germline V gene sequence: CDR1 SGHRS, CDR2 YFSETQ. CDR3 DNA: TGCGCCAGCAGCTTGGCGACAGGGCATGGCACTGAAGCTTTCTTT. Protein product: CASSLATGHGTEAFF.

This rearrangement joins TRBV6-5 to TRBJ2-7; D is unclear. The V gene lost 4 bases and the J gene lost 0 bases, with 4 bases spanning the gap. The CDR3 is 12 residues long. The germline CDR1 and CDR2 sequences are MNHEY and SVGAGI. The CDR3 nucleotides are TGTGCCAGCAGTTCCAGCTCCTACGAGCAGTACTTC. This codes for CASSSSSYEQYF.

V usage is TRBV6-1 and J usage is TRBJ1-6, with D perhaps TRBD1 (6 bases). The length of the CDR3 is 14 residues. With 8 bases removed from V and 6 bases from J, the gap between germline ends came to 14 bases. Looked up from germline, CDR1 is MNHNS and CDR2 is SASEGT. CDR3 protein: CASQGYRANSPLHF. The CDR3 DNA follows: TGTGCCAGCCAGGGTTACAGGGCTAATTCACCCCTCCACTTT.

The chain couples TRBV30 to TRBJ2-1, with 9 bases identical to TRBD2. The CDR3 is 16 residues long. CDR1 is GTSNPN, CDR2 SVGIG, per germline (reference sequence). V lost 4 bases and J lost 6; bases outside the gene matches: 13. The CDR3: CAWKSVEAGGRNEQFF. In DNA, the CDR3 is TGTGCCTGGAAATCCGTTGAAGCGGGGGGACGCAATGAGCAGTTCTTC.